This record looks at one TCR beta chain sequence and its context. Its antigen is not identified. Time point here: newly diagnosed GD, antithyroid drugs for less than 3 months. The TCR library was made from RNA that had been extracted from PBMCs in TRIzol. Trimming removed 8 bases from V and 3 bases from J; junction bases left unmatched: 4. The CDR3 runs to 13 residues. Per the germline V gene, CDR1 is LNHDA and CDR2 is SQIVND (reference sequence). Through Arm-PCR of CDR3 regions and iRepertoire HTBI primers, TCR beta libraries were built. TCRdb ran MiXCR on the multiplex PCR reads and lists one entry per CDR3 protein. The table includes about 330,000 distinct CDR3 sequences, about 17% detected once. This entry is derived from a study of regulatory T cells in long-lasting Graves disease. Study-wide results and caveats: Newly diagnosed patients had higher TCR diversity than persistent Graves' patients did.

This sample was shared with a second study, whose subject was T cells in Graves' hyperthyroidism and ophthalmopathy. Per that study: TCR CDR3 regions were first amplified by RT-PCR with HTBI primers.

The chain combines TRBV19 with TRBJ1-1; 9 positions agree with TRBD1. The source of this sequence is a woman between 18 and 30 years old with Graves disease. The sequencing used peripheral blood mononuclear cells (PBMCs), collected at new diagnosis, from a patient treated with antithyroid drugs. CDR3 region: CASHRGQDTEAFF. CDR3 nucleotide sequence: TGTGCCAGTCACAGGGGGCAGGACACTGAAGCTTTCTTT.